The T cell receptor beta chain under discussion was sequenced for a study of post-analysis software for immune sequencing data. This CDR3 is 14 amino acids long. V lost 3 bases to trimming and J lost 5 bases; unmatched junction nucleotides: 7. The germline CDR1 and CDR2 sequences are SGHRS and YFSETQ. Study-level results: A significant reduction in normalized Chao1 diversity was observed in multiple sclerosis patients versus controls. When patients were compared with controls, about five TRBV segments were more frequent, TRBV5-6, TRBV5-1 and TRBV20-1 among them.

TCR beta cDNA libraries had unique molecular identifiers. TCRdb itself ran the PCR reads through MiXCR, one entry per CDR3 protein. Among roughly 150,000 distinct CDR3 sequences listed, 30% to 45% were seen once. This clonotype showed up many times. Its cognate antigen is unknown. V usage is TRBV5-1 and J usage is TRBJ2-7, with 8 bases matching TRBD1. The sequencing used blood, collected after autologous hematopoietic stem cell transplantation. This receptor was taken from a girl aged 5 to 17 with multiple sclerosis. DNA for the CDR3: TGCGCCAGCAGCTGGACAGGGTTTGGCCACGAGCAGTACTTC. Translation gives CASSWTGFGHEQYF.